Sequencing of this T cell receptor beta chain was carried out in a study of blood T cell repertoires in COVID-19. Measured with immunoSEQ multiplex PCR; TCRdb has only the in-frame clones, and not every one. The sample carries around 94,000 clones, 80% recorded once. The V gene's germline CDR1 is MNHNS and CDR2 SASEGT. This CDR3 is 15 amino acids long. Trimming removed 3 bases from V and 4 bases from J; junction bases left unmatched: 9. This clonotype was sampled from a human donor in a cohort sampled during active COVID-19. Sequencing was done on a sample of peripheral blood. This chain uses TRBV6-1 with TRBJ2-7, with 7 positions matching TRBD2. The CDR3 region is CASSEVLAVRYEQYF. CDR3 nucleotide sequence: TGTGCCAGCAGTGAGGTGCTAGCGGTTCGGTACGAGCAGTACTTC.